The 20 T cell receptor beta chains in this list originate from one sample, sequenced in a study of cytomegalovirus exposure and HLA in healthy donors. PCR primers comprised 60 Vbeta and 13 Jbeta primers. Sequenced by immunoSEQ multiplex PCR; TCRdb stores in-frame clones only, minus some. The sample's table shows some 120,000 clones. Sequencing was done on a sample of PBMCs. The receptors come from a man aged 35 to 55 in good health and CMV-seronegative.

V gene TRBV5-1 combines with J gene TRBJ1-1; unclear D gene. Trimming took 7 bases from V and 1 from J, leaving 8 bases between them. The CDR3 loop spans 12 amino acids. The V gene's germline CDR1 is SGHRS and CDR2 YFSETQ. The CDR3: CASSLQNTEAFF. The CDR3 DNA reads as TGCGCCAGCTCACTCCAGAACACTGAAGCTTTCTTT.

The DNA of the CDR3 is TGTGCCATCAGTGAAAGGTCGGGAGTGGATGAGCAGTTCTTC. It encodes CAISERSGVDEQFF. The rearrangement joins TRBV10-3 to TRBJ2-1; D is possibly TRBD2 (6 bases). Trimming took off 3 bases at V and 8 bases at J, with 14 bases between the two ends. The germline V gene encodes CDR1 ENHRY and CDR2 SYGVKD. The CDR3 loop spans 14 amino acids.

Concerning this clone: The identical CDR3 is also encoded by other nucleotide sequences in the sample. The J gene is TRBJ1-3, the V gene TRBV30; no firm D call. V was pared by 3 bases and J by 4 bases, with 4 bases between. The CDR3 consists of 11 residues. Germline V lookup: CDR1 GTSNPN, CDR2 SVGIG (reference sequence). Here the CDR3 DNA reads TGTGCCTGGAGCTCCGGAAACACCATATATTTT. Translation gives CAWSSGNTIYF.

The gene calls are TRBV10-1 and TRBJ1-5; 8 nucleotides align to TRBD1. The CDR3 extends over 14 amino acids. Germline CDR1 is WNHNN and CDR2 is SYGVQD (reference sequence). V was clipped by 3 bases and J by 6 bases; unmatched bases: 4. The CDR3: CASSEGQGSQPQHF. In DNA, the CDR3 is TGCGCCAGCAGTGAAGGACAGGGCAGTCAGCCCCAGCATTTT.

The rearrangement joins TRBV7-2 to TRBJ1-2; maybe TRBD1 (5 bases). V lost 4 bases, J lost 6 bases, and 12 bases lay in between. This CDR3 is 13 amino acids long. CDR1 is SGHTA and CDR2 is FQGNSA in the germline V gene. CDR3 nucleotides: TGTGCCAGCAGCTCAGAGACCAGGGATGGCTACACCTTC. Translating gives CASSSETRDGYTF.

V is TRBV6-1 and J is TRBJ2-2; D gene uncertain. The CDR3 contains 16 residues. The germline V and J ends were trimmed by 1 base and 5 bases, with 14 bases remaining between them. The germline V gene has CDR1 MNHNS and CDR2 SASEGT. CDR3 in amino acids: CASSEVWALETGELFF. The CDR3 DNA is TGTGCCAGCAGTGAAGTCTGGGCCCTCGAGACCGGGGAGCTGTTTTTT.

This chain connects TRBV19 to TRBJ1-5; tentative D call: TRBD1 (5 bases). CDR1 and CDR2 (germline): LNHDA, SQIVND (reference sequence). The CDR3 is 13 amino acids. V lost 8 bases to trimming and J lost 6 bases, with 14 bases between them. The CDR3, as DNA: TGTGCCAGTGGTGTAGGGGCCTCTCAGCCCCAGCATTTT. It specifies CASGVGASQPQHF.

This chain connects TRBV19 to TRBJ2-1; 7 positions match TRBD2. The CDR3 has 16 residues. From germline, CDR1 is LNHDA and CDR2 SQIVND (reference sequence). V dropped 3 bases and J dropped 7; count of bases not matched to a gene: 12. The CDR3 DNA is TGTGCCAGTAGTATGGCAGGAGGCGCGGGAGCTAATGAGCAGTTCTTC. Translation: CASSMAGGAGANEQFF.

The chain links TRBV11-2 to TRBJ2-7; 10 bases agree with TRBD2. Losses at the gene ends were 6 bases for V and 2 bases for J; bases not matched to a gene: 4. In germline, CDR1 is SGHAT, CDR2 FQNNGV. The CDR3 runs to 14 residues. CDR3 in amino acids: CASSQLAGTYEQYF. Written as DNA, the CDR3 is TGTGCCAGCAGTCAACTAGCGGGAACCTACGAGCAGTACTTC.

The DNA for the CDR3 is TGTGCCAGCACCCAAGACAGAGAGCAGTACTTC. This sequence encodes CASTQDREQYF. The gene calls are TRBV6-6 and TRBJ2-7; a weak D match, TRBD1 (5 bases). Germline CDR1 reads MNHNY; CDR2 reads SVGAGI (reference sequence). CDR3 length equals 11 residues. Trimming removed 7 bases from V and 7 bases from J, with 11 bases in between.

The J gene is TRBJ2-7, the V gene TRBV15; D is unclear. This CDR3 has 14 residues. Germline V gene sequence: CDR1 LNHNV, CDR2 YYDKDF (reference sequence). With 0 bases removed from V and 4 bases from J, the gap between germline ends came to 10 bases. Here the CDR3 DNA reads TGTGCCACCAGCAGAGATCGAGCTCTATACGAGCAGTACTTC. It specifies CATSRDRALYEQYF.

The gene calls are TRBV7-9 and TRBJ2-1; TRBD1 agrees at 9 bases. The germline CDR1 and CDR2 sequences are SEHNR and FQNEAQ (reference sequence). V lost 6 bases to trimming and J lost 7 bases; unmatched junction nucleotides: 10. CDR3 length: 15 residues. CDR3 bases: TGTGCCAGCAGTCCCGGACAGGGGTTTTCTAATGAGCAGTTCTTC. Residues: CASSPGQGFSNEQFF.

The V and J genes are TRBV18 and TRBJ1-1, with TRBD1 matching 8 bases. J lost 10 bases, V lost 6 bases, and 10 bases had no gene match. Germline V CDR1 and CDR2: KGHSH, LQKENI. The CDR3 runs 13 residues. This chain's CDR3 is CASSRTGYIGAFF. The CDR3 nucleotides read TGTGCCAGCTCCCGGACAGGGTATATCGGAGCTTTCTTT.

The chain couples TRBV28 to TRBJ2-7; 9 bases fit TRBD1. Germline V gene data show CDR1 as MDHEN and CDR2 as SYDVKM. J was trimmed by 3 bases and V by 7 bases; bases with no gene match: 10. This CDR3 has 15 amino acids. The CDR3 coding sequence is TGTGCCAGCATCGAAACAGGGGGCGGACACTACGAGCAGTACTTC. Translation: CASIETGGGHYEQYF.

This chain joins TRBV7-9 and TRBJ1-2; 9 bases agree with TRBD1. V was pared by 7 bases and J by 8 bases, with 8 bases of the junction left unmatched. The germline CDR1 and CDR2 sequences are SEHNR and FQNEAQ (reference sequence). The CDR3 runs to 13 residues. CDR3 in DNA: TGTGCCAGCAACGTACAGGGGGCGGGCGGCTACACCTTC. It translates to CASNVQGAGGYTF.

The CDR3 here is CASSLRTGHQPQHF. Written as DNA, the CDR3 is TGTGCCAGCAGCCTCCGGACAGGGCATCAGCCCCAGCATTTT. This chain links TRBV4-2 with TRBJ1-5; 8 positions match TRBD1. The CDR3 has 14 amino acids. CDR1 and CDR2 (germline): LGHNA, YNFKEQ. Unmatched junction bases numbered 4, after V lost 4 bases and J lost 5 bases.

The chain recombines TRBV5-4 with TRBJ2-3; D is perhaps TRBD1 (5 bases). Germline V gene sequence: CDR1 SGHNT, CDR2 YYREEE (reference sequence). There are 17 residues in the CDR3. V was trimmed by 5 bases and J by 4 bases, leaving 23 bases between them. The CDR3: CASRSSTDRGHADTQYF. CDR3 DNA: TGTGCCAGCAGGAGTTCGACAGATAGAGGCCACGCAGATACGCAGTATTTT. The entire variable domain, with the rest obtained from reference TRBV5-4 and TRBJ2-3, is as follows: ETGVTQSPTHLIKTRGQQVTLRCSSQSGHNTVSWYQQALGQGPQFIFQYYREEENGRGNFPPRFSGLQFPNYSSELNVNALELDDSALYLCASRSSTDRGHADTQYFGPGTRLTVL.

Details on this clone: The germline gene is not matched at one end of the junction; a read error may be the cause. The V gene is TRBV6-5, the J gene TRBJ2-1; 12 bases line up with TRBD1. Germline V gives CDR1 MNHEY, CDR2 SVGAGI. The CDR3 runs 15 residues. This CDR3 is CASSYQPGQGAELFF. The CDR3 DNA sequence: TGTGCCAGCAGTTACCAGCCGGGACAGGGGGCCGAGCTGTTCTTC.

The rearrangement joins TRBV9 to TRBJ2-1, with TRBD2 matching 8 bases. Germline-derived CDR1 and CDR2 are SGDLS and YYNGEE. This CDR3 is 14 amino acids long. J lost 6 bases, V lost 4 bases, and 6 bases had no gene match. The DNA of the CDR3 is TGTGCCAGCAGCCCCACGGGGACTAGCAATGAGCAGTTCTTC. Its protein product is CASSPTGTSNEQFF.

Comment on this clone: One end of the junction varies from germline; a read error may be responsible. The V and J genes are TRBV7-7 and TRBJ2-5, with 11 bases that match TRBD1. Germline V CDR1 and CDR2: SSHAT, FNYEAQ (reference sequence). This CDR3 is 14 amino acids long. The DNA for the CDR3 is TGTGCTAGCAGCCCCAGGGACAGGGGGGAGACCCAGTACTTC. This gives the protein CASSPRDRGETQYF.